This entry features one TCR beta chain sequence. Its target is not known. Germline lookup yields CDR1 MNHEY and CDR2 SVGEGT. Trimming at V came to 5 bases and at J to 7 bases, leaving 9 bases not matched to a gene. This CDR3 comprises 14 residues. The entry originates in a study of T cell repertoires in cytomegalovirus infection. TCRdb reanalysed the reads using MiXCR and keeps one entry per CDR3 protein. The table includes 700,000 to 850,000 distinct CDR3 sequences, approximately 30% detected once. Regarding the study as a whole: Totalled public TCR beta family frequency picked out people who carried CMV plus the relevant HLA.

The sequence was obtained from a human donor in good health (CMV status not recorded). Some clones in this sample may be carry-over from other donors' samples. The rearrangement links TRBV6-2 or TRBV6-3 to TRBJ2-7; 9 bases fit TRBD1. This specimen was cultured CD8+ T cells from PBMCs, taken from culture after CMV antigen stimulation. The CDR3 region is CASSHGQGFWEQYF. As DNA, the CDR3 is TGTGCCAGCAGTCACGGACAGGGGTTTTGGGAGCAGTACTTC.